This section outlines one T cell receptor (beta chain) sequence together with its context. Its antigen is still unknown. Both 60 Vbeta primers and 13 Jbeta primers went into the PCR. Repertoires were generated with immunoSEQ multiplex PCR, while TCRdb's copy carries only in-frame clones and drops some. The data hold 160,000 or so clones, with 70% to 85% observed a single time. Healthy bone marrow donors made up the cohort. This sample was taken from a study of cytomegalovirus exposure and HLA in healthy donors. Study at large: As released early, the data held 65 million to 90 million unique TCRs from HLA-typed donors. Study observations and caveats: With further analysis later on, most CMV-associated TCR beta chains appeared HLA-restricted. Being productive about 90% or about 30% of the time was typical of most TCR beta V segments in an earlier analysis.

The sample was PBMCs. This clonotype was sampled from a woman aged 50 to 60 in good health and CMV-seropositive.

The CDR3 DNA is TGTGCCAGCAGCTTAGCGCGAGGGTTTGGCGGGGAGCTGTTTTTT. Translation gives CASSLARGFGGELFF. The V gene is TRBV11-2, the J gene TRBJ2-2; D possibly corresponds to TRBD2 (5 bases). The CDR3 is 15 residues long. Germline lookup yields CDR1 SGHAT and CDR2 FQNNGV. The germline V and J ends were trimmed by 1 base and 7 bases, with 13 bases remaining between them.